This T cell receptor beta chain is from a study of control samples from healthy donors and cancer patients. Trimming removed 1 base at V and 4 bases at J, with 11 bases between. Looked up from germline, CDR1 is LNHNV and CDR2 is YYDKDF (reference sequence). This CDR3 is built from 15 residues. The data were produced by immunoSEQ multiplex PCR, yet TCRdb's version contains in-frame clones alone and is incomplete. The table records roughly 120,000 clones, roughly 90% of them present only once. The chain employs TRBV15 and TRBJ1-5, with D perhaps matching TRBD1 (5 bases). Sequencing was done on a sample of blood. This receptor was obtained from a woman aged 18-29 years in good health. CDR3 nucleotide sequence: TGTGCCACCAGCAGAGGGGTGACAGCAAATCAGCCCCAGCATTTT. Translated: CATSRGVTANQPQHF. Full variable domain (missing parts from reference TRBV15 and TRBJ1-5): DAMVIQNPRYQVTQFGKPVTLSCSQTLNHNVMYWYQQKSSQAPKLLFHYYDKDFNNEADTPDNFQSRRPNTSFCFLDIRSPGLGDTAMYLCATSRGVTANQPQHFGDGTRLSIL.